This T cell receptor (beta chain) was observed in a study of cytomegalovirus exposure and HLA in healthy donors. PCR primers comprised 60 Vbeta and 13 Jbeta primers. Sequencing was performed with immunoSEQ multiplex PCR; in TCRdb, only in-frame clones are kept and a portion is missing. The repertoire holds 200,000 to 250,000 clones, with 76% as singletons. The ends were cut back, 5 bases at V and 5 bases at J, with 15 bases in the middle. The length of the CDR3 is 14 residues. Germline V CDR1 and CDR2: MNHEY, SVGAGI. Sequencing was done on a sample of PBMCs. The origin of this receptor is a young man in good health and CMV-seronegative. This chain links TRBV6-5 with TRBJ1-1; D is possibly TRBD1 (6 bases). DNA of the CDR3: TGTGCCAGCAGTACGATAAACAGGGAGACTGAAGCTTTCTTT. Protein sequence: CASSTINRETEAFF.